The entry that follows covers one T cell receptor (beta chain) sequence. These data are taken from a study of T cells after somatic rescue of genetic block. The data were produced by immunoSEQ multiplex PCR, yet TCRdb's version contains in-frame clones alone and is incomplete. This sample has over 10,000 clones, with 60% to 85% found just once. This CDR3 spans 14 amino acids. Germline V CDR1 and CDR2: MGHDK, SYGVNS. Between the trimmed V and J ends, which lost 8 bases and 2 bases, there was a span of 16 bases. The TCR was taken from a boy under 18. What was sequenced was peripheral blood mononuclear cells (PBMCs). The rearrangement joins TRBV25-1 to TRBJ2-7, with unresolved D. The CDR3 bases are TGTGCCAGCCAGCTAGAACAGTTCCCCTACGAGCAGTACTTC. Residues: CASQLEQFPYEQYF.